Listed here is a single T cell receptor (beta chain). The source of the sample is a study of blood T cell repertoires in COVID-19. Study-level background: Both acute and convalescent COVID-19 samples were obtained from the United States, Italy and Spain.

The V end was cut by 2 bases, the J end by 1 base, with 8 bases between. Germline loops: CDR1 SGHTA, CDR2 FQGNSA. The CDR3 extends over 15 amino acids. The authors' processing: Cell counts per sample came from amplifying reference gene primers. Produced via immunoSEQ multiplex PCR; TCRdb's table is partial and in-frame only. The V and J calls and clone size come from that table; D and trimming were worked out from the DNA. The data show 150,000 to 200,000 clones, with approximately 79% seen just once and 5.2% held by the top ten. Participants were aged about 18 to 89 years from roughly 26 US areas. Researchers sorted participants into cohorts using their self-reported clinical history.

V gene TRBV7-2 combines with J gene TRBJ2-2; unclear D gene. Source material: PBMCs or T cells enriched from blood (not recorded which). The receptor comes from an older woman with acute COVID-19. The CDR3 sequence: CASSLFPGNTGELFF. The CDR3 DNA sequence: TGTGCCAGCAGCTTATTCCCGGGGAACACCGGGGAGCTGTTTTTT.